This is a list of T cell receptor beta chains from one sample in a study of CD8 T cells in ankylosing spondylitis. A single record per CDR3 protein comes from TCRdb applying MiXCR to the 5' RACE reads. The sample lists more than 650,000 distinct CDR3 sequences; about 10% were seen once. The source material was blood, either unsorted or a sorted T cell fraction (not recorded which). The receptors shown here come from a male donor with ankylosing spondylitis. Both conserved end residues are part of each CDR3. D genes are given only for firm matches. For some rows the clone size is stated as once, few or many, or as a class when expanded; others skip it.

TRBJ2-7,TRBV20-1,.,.,CSARDSPWDNSYEQYF,TGCAGTGCTAGAGACTCACCTTGGGACAACTCCTACGAGCAGTACTTC
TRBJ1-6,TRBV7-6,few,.,CATAGGYNSPLHF,TGTGCCACGGCGGGGGGATATAATTCACCCCTCCACTTT
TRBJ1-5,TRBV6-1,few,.,CGHQPQHF,TGTGGGCATCAGCCCCAGCATTTT
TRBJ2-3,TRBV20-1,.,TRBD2,CSARVVAGDPGDTQYF,TGCAGTGCTAGAGTAGTGGCGGGAGACCCAGGGGATACGCAGTATTTT
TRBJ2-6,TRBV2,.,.,CASTPGANVLTF,TGTGCCAGCACACCCGGGGCCAACGTCCTGACTTTC
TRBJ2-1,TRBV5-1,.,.,CASSFDEGEQFF,TGCGCCAGCAGCTTCGACGAGGGTGAGCAGTTCTTC
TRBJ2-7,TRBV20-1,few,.,CSASPEPLHEQYF,TGCAGTGCCTCGCCGGAGCCCCTTCACGAGCAGTACTTC
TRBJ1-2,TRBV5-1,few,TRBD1,CASSLGPGQAGGYTF,TGCGCCAGCAGCTTGGGCCCTGGACAGGCGGGCGGCTACACCTTC
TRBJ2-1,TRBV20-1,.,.,CSARSQTYNEQFF,TGCAGTGCTAGAAGTCAAACCTACAATGAGCAGTTCTTC
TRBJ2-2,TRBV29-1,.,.,CSVSDLLGELFF,TGCAGCGTATCGGACCTTTTGGGGGAGCTGTTTTTT
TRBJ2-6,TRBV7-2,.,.,CASSLWKANVLTF,TGTGCCAGCAGCTTGTGGAAGGCCAACGTCCTGACTTTC
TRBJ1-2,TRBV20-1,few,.,CSAEPLDRQGYGYTF,TGCAGTGCCGAACCCCTTGACAGGCAGGGCTATGGCTACACCTTC
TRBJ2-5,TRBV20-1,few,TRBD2,CSAPGGGGRETQYF,TGCAGTGCTCCGGGTGGGGGGGGAAGGGAGACCCAGTACTTC
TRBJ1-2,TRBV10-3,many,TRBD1,CAISGDSDGAYGYTF,TGTGCCATCAGTGGGGACAGCGACGGGGCCTATGGCTACACCTTC
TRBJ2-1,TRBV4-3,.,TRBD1,CASSQEGTGVGNEQFF,TGCGCCAGCAGCCAAGAAGGGACAGGGGTGGGAAATGAGCAGTTCTTC
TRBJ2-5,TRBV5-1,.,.,CASSRGSVLSGGETQYF,TGCGCCAGCAGTCGAGGCAGCGTCTTGTCAGGCGGGGAGACCCAGTACTTC
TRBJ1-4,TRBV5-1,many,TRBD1,CASSKGQGSLGATNEKLFF,TGCGCCAGCAGCAAGGGACAGGGGTCCCTTGGAGCAACTAATGAAAAACTGTTTTTT
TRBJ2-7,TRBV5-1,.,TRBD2,CASKGGLAGGEQYF,TGCGCCAGCAAGGGTGGACTAGCGGGTGGCGAGCAGTACTTC
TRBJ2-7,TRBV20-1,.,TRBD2,CSASGRARREQYF,TGCAGTGCTAGCGGGAGGGCCAGGAGGGAGCAGTACTTC
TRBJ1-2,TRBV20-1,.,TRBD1,CSATAGGGLVGYTF,TGCAGTGCTACCGCAGGGGGAGGTTTAGTTGGCTACACCTTC
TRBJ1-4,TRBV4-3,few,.,CASSQDWGPWEKLFF,TGCGCCAGCAGCCAAGATTGGGGTCCGTGGGAAAAACTGTTTTTT